These T cell receptor beta chains were read from a single sample in a study of T-cell reconstitution after alpha-beta-depleted transplantation in children. MiXCR, run by TCRdb on the PCR reads, gives a single entry per CDR3 protein. The sample includes nearly 350,000 distinct CDR3 sequences, around 15% seen only once; the top ten take about 41%. This specimen consisted of PBMCs, mostly from graft donor cells, obtained 360 days after TCRalphabeta/CD19-depleted stem cell transplant. The receptors here all came from a male patient aged 2 to 9 who had a stem cell transplant for acute lymphoblastic leukemia, so the T cells may come from the graft donor. Each CDR3 is given with its conserved first and last residue. A D gene is named only where the DNA matches it firmly. A clone size is listed for some rows: how often the clone was seen (once, few, many), or a class if it is expanded.

>TRBJ2-6|TRBV6-2/TRBV6-3|many|TRBD2
TGTGCCAGCAGTTCCCTTGGGGATAAACTAGCGGGGAACTCTGGGGCCAACGTCCTGACTTTC
CASSSLGDKLAGNSGANVLTF
>TRBJ2-4|TRBV28|many|NA
TGTGCCAGCAGTTTGTTGGTCGGACTAGCCAAAAACATTCAGTACTTC
CASSLLVGLAKNIQYF
>TRBJ1-2|TRBV12-3/TRBV12-4|few|NA
TGTGCCAGCAGCACGGGACACCTTATCATAGCTAACTATGGCTACACCTTC
CASSTGHLIIANYGYTF
>TRBJ1-5|TRBV7-2|many|TRBD1
TGTGCCAGCAGCTACGACAGGGGCTCCAATCAGCCCCAGCATTTT
CASSYDRGSNQPQHF
>TRBJ2-5|TRBV7-2|few|NA
TGTGCCAGCAGTTACAGCGGGACAACCCAAGAGACCCAGTACTTC
CASSYSGTTQETQYF
>TRBJ2-5|TRBV12-3/TRBV12-4|NA|NA
TGTGCCAGCAGTTTGACAGTCATCCAGCAAGAGACCCAGTACTTC
CASSLTVIQQETQYF
>TRBJ1-5|TRBV28|NA|NA
TGTGCCAGCAGCCCTGGAGGATATAGCAATCAGCCCCAGCATTTT
CASSPGGYSNQPQHF
>TRBJ2-2|TRBV10-3|many|TRBD2
TGTGCCATCAGTGAGTCGGCGGGACTAGCGGCGAACACCGGGGAGCTGTTTTTT
CAISESAGLAANTGELFF
>TRBJ2-3|TRBV27|NA|TRBD1
TGTGCCAGCAGTCCAGTCGTTTGGACAGGATTCACAGATACGCAGTATTTT
CASSPVVWTGFTDTQYF
>TRBJ2-5|TRBV9|NA|TRBD2
TGTGCCAGCAGCGTAGCACTAGCGCACCAAGAGACCCAGTACTTC
CASSVALAHQETQYF
>TRBJ1-5|TRBV6-5|few|NA
TGTGCCAGCAGTTACTTACAGGGTGGAGGTCAGCCCCAGCATTTT
CASSYLQGGGQPQHF
>TRBJ1-2|TRBV28|few|NA
TGTGCCAGCAGTCCAGGGATCCTCTGGGATGGCTACACCTTC
CASSPGILWDGYTF
>TRBJ1-5|TRBV7-8|many|NA
TGTGCCAGCAGCTTAGTAGGGGACCCTTTTTCCCCCCAGCATTTT
CASSLVGDPFSPQHF
>TRBJ2-5|TRBV5-1|NA|NA
TGCGCCAGCAGCTTCGGGTCCCCTGGGCAAGAGACCCAGTACTTC
CASSFGSPGQETQYF
>TRBJ1-5|TRBV20-1|NA|TRBD1
TGCAGTGCTAGTAAGGGGGCGGGTCAGCCCCAGCATTTT
CSASKGAGQPQHF
>TRBJ2-1|TRBV10-3|NA|TRBD2
TGTGCCACGGGGACTAGCGGGAGCGGTGAGCAGTTCTTC
CATGTSGSGEQFF
>TRBJ2-2|TRBV6-2/TRBV6-3|many|TRBD2
TGTGCCAGCACCAATGTGGCGGGAGCGGTGGAGCTGTTTTTT
CASTNVAGAVELFF
>TRBJ2-5|TRBV6-6|few|NA
TGTGCCAGCACAATGGCATCACCAGAGACCCAGTACTTC
CASTMASPETQYF
>TRBJ1-2|TRBV20-1|NA|NA
TGCAGTGCTAAGAGACCAACCGGGGGGGGCTACACTTACTTC
CSAKRPTGGGYTYF
>TRBJ1-2|TRBV5-6|few|TRBD1
TGTGCCAGCAGCTCGGACAGGGAAGTGGCTTACTATGGCTACACCTTC
CASSSDREVAYYGYTF
>TRBJ1-6|TRBV10-3|NA|NA
TGTGCCATCAGTGAGTCGAAGGGATACGGCGGCGATTCACCCCTCCACTTT
CAISESKGYGGDSPLHF
>TRBJ1-1|TRBV28|many|NA
TGTGCCAGCAGTCCGACAGCTTTGAACACTGAAGCTTTCTTT
CASSPTALNTEAFF